This T cell receptor beta chain was profiled in a study of blood T cell repertoires in COVID-19. The CDR3 has 16 residues. V lost 3 bases to trimming and J lost 2 bases; unmatched junction nucleotides: 6. From germline, CDR1 is SGHRS and CDR2 YFSETQ. Method: immunoSEQ multiplex PCR; TCRdb's copy keeps in-frame clones and lacks some. The data show around 200,000 clones, approximately 86% seen once. The sequence was obtained from a woman in her twenties or thirties who had been exposed to COVID-19. The chain is built from TRBV5-1 and TRBJ2-1; 9 bases map to TRBD2. The sequencing sample was made of PBMCs or T cells enriched from blood (not recorded which). DNA for the CDR3: TGCGCCAGCAGCTCCCAGGCGGGGGGGCCCTACAATGAGCAGTTCTTC. The encoded protein is CASSSQAGGPYNEQFF.